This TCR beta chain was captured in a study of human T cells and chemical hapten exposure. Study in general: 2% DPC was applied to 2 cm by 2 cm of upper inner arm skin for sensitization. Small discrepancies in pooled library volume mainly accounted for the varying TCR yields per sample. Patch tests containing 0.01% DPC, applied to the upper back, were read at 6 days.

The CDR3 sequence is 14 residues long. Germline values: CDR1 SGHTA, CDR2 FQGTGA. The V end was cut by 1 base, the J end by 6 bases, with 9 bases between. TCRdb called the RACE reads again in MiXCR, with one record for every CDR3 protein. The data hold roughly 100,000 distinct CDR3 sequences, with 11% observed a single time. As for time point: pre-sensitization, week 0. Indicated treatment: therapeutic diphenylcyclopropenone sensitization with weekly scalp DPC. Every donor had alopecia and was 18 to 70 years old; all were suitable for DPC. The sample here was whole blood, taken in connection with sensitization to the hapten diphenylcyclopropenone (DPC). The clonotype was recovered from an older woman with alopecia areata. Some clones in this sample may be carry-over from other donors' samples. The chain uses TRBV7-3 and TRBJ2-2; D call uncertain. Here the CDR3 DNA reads TGTGCCAGCAGCTTAAATTCTTGGGCCGGGGAGCTGTTTTTT. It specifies CASSLNSWAGELFF. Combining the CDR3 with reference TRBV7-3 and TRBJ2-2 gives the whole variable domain GAGVSQTPSNKVTEKGKYVELRCDPISGHTALYWYRQSLGQGPEFLIYFQGTGAADDSGLPNDRFFAVRPEGSVSTLKIQRTERGDSAVYLCASSLNSWAGELFFGEGSRLTVL.